This T cell receptor (beta chain) was identified during a study of blood T cell repertoires in COVID-19. Study information: Donors in Cohort 3 counted as recovered after two negative PCRs, clearance, or symptom resolution. PBMCs, B-cell-depleted T cells, or T cells were the source of the cDNA or gDNA that made up the material.

Under the authors' procedure: Quantification of nucleated cells was approximated via reference gene primer amplification. Libraries were prepared by immunoSEQ multiplex PCR; TCRdb keeps only in-frame clonotypes and omits some of them. Clone size and V and J calls were adopted from that table, with D and trimming inferred from the DNA. The sample lists more than 200,000 clones; roughly 84% were seen once. V shed 5 bases, J shed 10 bases, and the junction held 18 bases outside the gene matches. Germline V gene sequence: CDR1 SGHTA, CDR2 FQGNSA. This CDR3 is 17 amino acids long. The chain links TRBV7-2 to TRBJ1-4; 8 nucleotides line up with TRBD1. The sample taken for sequencing was PBMCs or T cells enriched from blood (not recorded which). This TCR came from a man aged 25 to 45 in a cohort exposed to, infected with or recovered from COVID-19 (not recorded which). The CDR3 is CASSPTYLRDRKGKLFF. Here the CDR3 DNA reads TGTGCCAGCAGCCCGACGTACCTCCGGGACAGGAAAGGAAAACTGTTTTTT.